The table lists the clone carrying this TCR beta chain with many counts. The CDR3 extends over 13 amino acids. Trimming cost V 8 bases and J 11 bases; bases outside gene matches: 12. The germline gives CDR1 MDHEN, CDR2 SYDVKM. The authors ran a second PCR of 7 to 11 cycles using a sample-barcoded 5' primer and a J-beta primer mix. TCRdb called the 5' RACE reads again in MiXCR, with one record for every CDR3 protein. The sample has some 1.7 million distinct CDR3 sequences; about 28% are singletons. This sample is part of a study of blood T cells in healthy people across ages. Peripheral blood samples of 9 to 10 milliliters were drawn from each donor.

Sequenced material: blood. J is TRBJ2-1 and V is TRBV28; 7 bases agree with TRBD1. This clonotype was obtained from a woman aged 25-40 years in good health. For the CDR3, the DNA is TGTGCCAGCTGCATAGAGCGACAGGGACAGCAGTTCTTC. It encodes CASCIERQGQQFF.